This passage covers 4 T cell receptor beta chains from one sample sequenced in a study of tissue T cells after allogeneic stem cell transplantation. The assay was immunoSEQ multiplex PCR, and TCRdb's table has in-frame clones only and misses some. The data contain about 48,000 clones, about three quarters of them singletons. The sequencing sample was made of sorted cells pooled from one or two spleens. The origin of the receptors is a pool of C57BL/6 mice in good health.

In regard to this clone: Mouse germline and gene names are used. The CDR3 goes on 1 residue after the read ends, and that part is filled in from the germline J gene. This chain connects TRBV1 to TRBJ2-4, with TRBD2 matching 12 bases. There are 14 residues in the CDR3. V gave up 4 bases and J gave up 5 bases; unmatched junction bases: 1. Germline V CDR1 and CDR2: NSQYPW, LRSPGD (reference sequence). The CDR3 bases that were read are TGCACCTGCAGTGAGACTGGGGGGGCAAACACCTTGTAC. This sequence encodes CTCSETGGANTLY. The CDR3 in its entirety is CTCSETGGANTLYF.

With regard to this clone: Gene and germline names: mouse. The read terminates 1 residue before the CDR3 end, so the remaining end is supplied by the germline J gene. The rearrangement joins TRBV19 to TRBJ1-1, with D unresolved. The CDR3 consists of 12 residues. The germline V gene has CDR1 FNHDT and CDR2 SITEND (reference sequence). The V end lost 2 bases, the J end lost 1 base, and 3 bases lay between the germline ends. CDR3 DNA, as far as it was read: TGTGCCAGCAGTATGCCGAACACAGAAGTCTTC. It specifies CASSMPNTEVF. The whole CDR3 reads CASSMPNTEVFF.

This clone was counted between two and nine times. All gene names here are mouse names. The read ends 1 residue before the CDR3 terminus; that terminus is restored from the germline J gene. The chain has TRBV13-2 and TRBJ2-7; the D call may be TRBD1 or TRBD2 (6 bases each). Germline assignment: CDR1 NNHNN and CDR2 SYGAGS (reference sequence). This CDR3 has 14 amino acids. With 5 bases removed from V and 4 bases from J, the gap between germline ends came to 16 bases. Incomplete CDR3 DNA: TGTGCCAGCGGGGAGGGGGGAGGCGGGTATGAACAGTAC. Translation: CASGEGGGGYEQY. The whole CDR3 is CASGEGGGGYEQYF.

Notes on this clone: The genes and germline here are from mouse. The read ends 1 residue early relative to the CDR3; the germline J gene fills the gap. The chain carries TRBV1 and TRBJ2-7; TRBD1 matches 9 bases. J gave up 5 bases and V 2 bases, and 4 bases lay outside the gene matches. The CDR3 is made up of 14 amino acids. Germline V gene lookup returns CDR1 NSQYPW and CDR2 LRSPGD (reference sequence). CDR3 DNA, as far as it was read: TGCACCTGCAGTGCACCGGGACAGGGCCATGAACAGTAC. This encodes CTCSAPGQGHEQY. In full, the CDR3 reads CTCSAPGQGHEQYF.